This paragraph reports one T cell receptor beta chain. This sample was included in a study of blood T cell repertoires in COVID-19. Study at large: The analysed material was cDNA or gDNA that came from T cells, B-cell-depleted T cells, or PBMCs.

Produced via immunoSEQ multiplex PCR; TCRdb's table is partial and in-frame only. The sample consists of about 110,000 clones, roughly 82% of them appearing once. This receptor was obtained from a woman aged 55-70 years with acute or convalescent COVID-19. The sequenced material came from peripheral blood.

The CDR3 DNA sequence: TGTGCCAGTAGTATTCAGACAGGATACAACACTGAAGCTTTCTTT. It yields the protein CASSIQTGYNTEAFF. The V call is TRBV19, the J call TRBJ1-1; D is possibly TRBD1 (6 bases). Germline V gene data show CDR1 as LNHDA and CDR2 as SQIVND (reference sequence). The CDR3 has 15 amino acids. Trimming pared 3 bases from V and 2 bases from J, leaving 13 bases between.